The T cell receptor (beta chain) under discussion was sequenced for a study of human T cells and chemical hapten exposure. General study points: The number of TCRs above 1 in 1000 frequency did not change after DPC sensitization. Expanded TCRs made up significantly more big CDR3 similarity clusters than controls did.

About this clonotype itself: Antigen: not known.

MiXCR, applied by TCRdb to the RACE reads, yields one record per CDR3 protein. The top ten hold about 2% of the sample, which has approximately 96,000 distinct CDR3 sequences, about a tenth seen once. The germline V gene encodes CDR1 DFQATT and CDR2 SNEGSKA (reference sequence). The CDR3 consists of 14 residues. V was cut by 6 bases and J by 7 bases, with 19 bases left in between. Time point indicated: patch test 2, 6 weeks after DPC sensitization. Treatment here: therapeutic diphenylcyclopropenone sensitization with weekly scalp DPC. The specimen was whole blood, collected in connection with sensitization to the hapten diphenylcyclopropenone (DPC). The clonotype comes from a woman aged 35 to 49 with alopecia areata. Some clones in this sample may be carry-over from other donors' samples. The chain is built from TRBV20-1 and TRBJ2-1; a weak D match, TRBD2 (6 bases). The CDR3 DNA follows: TGCAGTGCGACGATAGGAGGGGTCTTGAATGAGCAGTTCTTC. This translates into CSATIGGVLNEQFF.